Following are 18 T cell receptor beta chains from one sample sequenced in a study of blood T cell repertoires in COVID-19. The assay was immunoSEQ multiplex PCR, and TCRdb's table has in-frame clones only and misses some. The repertoire holds over 90,000 clones, with about four fifths as singletons. Sequenced: peripheral blood. These receptors came from a human donor in a cohort sampled during active COVID-19.

V and J are TRBV21-1 and TRBJ2-7; the table's D call TRBD1 went unverified against the DNA. TRBV21-1 is tagged as a pseudogene. This CDR3 is built from 14 residues. CDR3 amino acids: CASSKGGFGTGLSF. As DNA, the CDR3 is TGTGCCAGCAGCAAAGGGGGATTTGGGACAGGCCTATCCTTC.

The chain uses TRBV4-3 and TRBJ2-3; no firm D call. The germline CDR1 and CDR2 sequences are LGHNA and YSLEER. The CDR3 runs to 14 residues. V dropped 4 bases and J dropped 1 base, with 9 bases sitting between them. The CDR3 sequence: CASSRLKGTDTQYF. CDR3 bases: TGCGCCAGCAGCCGACTGAAGGGCACAGATACGCAGTATTTT.

The chain employs TRBV4-1 and TRBJ2-1, with 7 bases identical to TRBD2. The germline V gene has CDR1 MGHRA and CDR2 YSYEKL. The CDR3 covers 15 residues. The junction had 3 bases not matched to a gene; V was cut back by 4 bases and J by 0 bases. The CDR3 loop reads CASSRGGFSYNEQFF. For the CDR3, the DNA is TGCGCCAGCAGCCGCGGGGGATTCTCCTACAATGAGCAGTTCTTC.

J is TRBJ2-3 and V is TRBV10-3; 8 positions match TRBD1. Germline-derived CDR1 and CDR2 are ENHRY and SYGVKD. There are 20 residues in the CDR3. The trim removed 8 bases at V and 7 bases at J, leaving 29 bases unmatched. The CDR3 sequence: CAISAPGGTRAQAASYTQYF. The CDR3 DNA is TGTGCCATCTCGGCGCCAGGGGGCACGCGGGCACAAGCGGCCTCCTATACGCAGTATTTT.

This sequence joins TRBV4-2 and TRBJ1-6, with 11 bases aligning to TRBD1. CDR1 and CDR2 (germline): LGHNA, YNFKEQ. CDR3 size: 17 residues. Losses at the gene ends were 1 base for V and 8 bases for J; bases not matched to a gene: 7. The CDR3 bases are TGTGCCAGCAGCCAAGTGGACAGGGGGCTCGAGTATTCACCCCTCCACTTT. Translation gives CASSQVDRGLEYSPLHF.

V and J are TRBV4-3 and TRBJ1-6; D uncertain. Germline V CDR1 and CDR2: LGHNA, YSLEER. CDR3 size: 16 residues. Trimming took 2 bases from V and 0 from J, leaving 8 bases between them. CDR3 sequence reads: CASSQLPSSYNSPLHF. CDR3 DNA: TGCGCCAGCAGCCAATTACCGAGCTCCTATAATTCACCCCTCCACTTT.

The gene calls are TRBV18 and TRBJ1-2, with a weak D call TRBD1 (6 bases). V lost 6 bases and J lost 5, with 16 bases in between. The germline CDR1 and CDR2 sequences are KGHSH and LQKENI. The CDR3 has 14 amino acids. CDR3 sequence: CASSRDKTGYGYTF. The CDR3, as DNA: TGTGCCAGCTCCCGGGACAAAACGGGTTATGGCTACACCTTC.

V usage is TRBV6-6 and J usage is TRBJ2-3; perhaps TRBD2 as D (5 bases). V was trimmed by 5 bases and J by 0 bases, leaving 15 bases between them. CDR3 length: 16 residues. Germline V gene lookup returns CDR1 MNHNY and CDR2 SVGAGI (reference sequence). CDR3 protein: CASSRLKRLSTDTQYF. The CDR3 region has the DNA TGTGCCAGCAGTCGACTCAAGCGGCTAAGCACAGATACGCAGTATTTT.

The rearrangement uses TRBV30 and TRBJ2-3; a possible D gene is TRBD1 (6 bases). Trimming shortened V by 0 bases and J by 6 bases, and 13 bases separated the two germline ends. The CDR3 runs 14 residues. Germline V gene data show CDR1 as GTSNPN and CDR2 as SVGIG (reference sequence). The CDR3 DNA reads as TGTGCCTGGAGTGTAGGCGGGCAGGGGGATACGCAGTATTTT. Translation: CAWSVGGQGDTQYF. The variable domain in full, with the rest retrieved from reference TRBV30 and TRBJ2-3, is SQTIHQWPATLVQPVGSPLSLECTVEGTSNPNLYWYRQAAGRGLQLLFYSVGIGQISSEVPQNLSASRPQDRQFILSSKKLLLSDSGFYLCAWSVGGQGDTQYFGPGTRLTVL.

V is TRBV7-2 and J is TRBJ2-3; TRBD2 aligns across 8 bases. V lost 6 bases, J lost 0 bases, and 8 bases stayed unmatched. The CDR3 loop spans 16 amino acids. In germline, CDR1 is SGHTA, CDR2 FQGNSA. CDR3 nucleotide sequence: TGTGCCAGCAGATCCCGGGGGGGGTCTAGCACAGATACGCAGTATTTT. Amino acid sequence: CASRSRGGSSTDTQYF.

The rearrangement uses TRBV10-3 and TRBJ1-2, with 7 bases lining up with TRBD1. Germline-derived CDR1 and CDR2 are ENHRY and SYGVKD. This CDR3 is built from 13 residues. The V segment lost 3 bases and the J segment 5 bases; nucleotides outside the gene matches: 3. Here the CDR3 DNA reads TGTGCCATCAGTGACAGGGGGAAATATGGCTACACCTTC. Protein sequence: CAISDRGKYGYTF.

J is TRBJ1-1 and V is TRBV28; D gene ambiguous. Per germline, CDR1 MDHEN and CDR2 SYDVKM. The CDR3 extends over 15 amino acids. Trimming removed 6 bases from V and 5 bases from J, with 19 bases in between. This CDR3 reads CASRFPMGRQTEAFF. CDR3 coding DNA: TGTGCCAGCAGATTCCCGATGGGCCGCCAGACTGAAGCTTTCTTT.

The rearrangement joins TRBV13 to TRBJ1-2, with TRBD1 matching 10 bases. The germline gives CDR1 PRHDT, CDR2 FYEKMQ (reference sequence). V shed 4 bases, J shed 6 bases, and the junction held 8 bases outside the gene matches. The CDR3 length is 15 residues. CDR3 sequence reads: CASSSRDRGRDGYTF. DNA for the CDR3: TGTGCCAGCAGCTCCCGGGACAGGGGAAGGGATGGCTACACCTTC.

This sequence joins TRBV5-1 and TRBJ2-7, with 7 bases identical to TRBD2. The J segment lost 0 bases and the V segment lost 4 bases, leaving 7 bases of the junction unmatched. There are 15 residues in the CDR3. Germline assignment: CDR1 SGHRS and CDR2 YFSETQ. The CDR3 nucleotides read TGCGCCAGCAGCCCCAGCGGGGACCTCTCCTACGAGCAGTACTTC. Its protein is CASSPSGDLSYEQYF.

V usage is TRBV5-4 and J usage is TRBJ1-2; 7 bases map to TRBD1. J gave up 6 bases and V 4 bases, and 9 bases lay outside the gene matches. CDR1 is SGHNT, CDR2 YYREEE, per germline (reference sequence). CDR3 length equals 14 residues. The chain's CDR3 is CASSATDRWDGYTF. CDR3 nucleotide sequence: TGTGCCAGCAGCGCAACGGACAGGTGGGATGGCTACACCTTC.

The chain couples TRBV5-1 to TRBJ1-1; D is unclear. Trimming removed 0 bases from V and 1 base from J, with 10 bases in between. The CDR3 loop spans 15 amino acids. Germline V gene data show CDR1 as SGHRS and CDR2 as YFSETQ. The CDR3 sequence is CASSLVSQRNTEAFF. In DNA form, the CDR3 reads TGCGCCAGCAGCTTGGTTTCACAACGGAACACTGAAGCTTTCTTT.

The chain carries TRBV28 and TRBJ1-1, with D possibly TRBD1 on 5 matching bases. V was clipped by 7 bases and J by 5 bases, with 14 bases between them. CDR1 MDHEN and CDR2 SYDVKM come from the germline V gene. The CDR3 is made up of 13 amino acids. CDR3 amino acids: CASNIGGGTEAFF. DNA of the CDR3: TGTGCCAGCAACATCGGTGGGGGGACTGAAGCTTTCTTT.

This chain joins TRBV3-1 (or the pseudogene TRBV3-2) and TRBJ2-7, with D possibly TRBD2 on 5 matching bases. The V end was cut by 10 bases, the J end by 1 base, with 14 bases between. The germline V gene encodes CDR1 LGHDT and CDR2 YNNKEL (reference sequence). This CDR3 has 13 amino acids. The CDR3 region has the DNA TGTGCCACCGGGAAGGGCGATTCCTACGAGCAGTACTTC. Its translation is CATGKGDSYEQYF.